This passage covers 15 T cell receptor beta chains from one sample sequenced in a study of T-cell reconstitution after alpha-beta-depleted transplantation in children. Study results and limitations: Newly produced T cells mostly accounted for T-cell counts and diversity one year post-transplant.

No cognate antigen is known for these TCRs. The authors prepared the TCRbeta library with unique molecular identifiers. TCRdb analysed the PCR reads with MiXCR anew, one entry per CDR3 protein. The data show about 300,000 distinct CDR3 sequences, nearly 8% seen once. Material: peripheral blood, obtained 360 days after TCRalphabeta/CD19-depleted stem cell transplant. These receptors all stem from a female patient aged 2-9 years who had a stem cell transplant for Fanconi anemia, so the T cells may come from the graft donor.

This clonotype was counted between two and nine times. The CDR3 DNA reads TGTGCCAGTAGTAGCAGGGGACGGTATGAGCAGTTCTTC. Protein: CASSSRGRYEQFF. The V call is TRBV19, the J call TRBJ2-1; weak D call: TRBD1 (6 bases). The CDR3 totals 13 residues. Trimming stripped 4 bases from V and 8 bases from J, with 12 bases between. Germline V gene data show CDR1 as LNHDA and CDR2 as SQIVND (reference sequence).

The rearrangement joins TRBV14 to TRBJ1-1; weak D call: TRBD1 (5 bases). Trimming removed 2 bases at V and 4 bases at J, with 11 bases between. The CDR3 runs to 14 residues. Germline V CDR1 and CDR2: SGHDN, FVKESK. In DNA form, the CDR3 reads TGTGCCAGCAGCCAATCCGGGACTAGCACTGAAGCTTTCTTT. Translated: CASSQSGTSTEAFF.

This clonotype is judged large. This chain links TRBV4-1 with TRBJ2-7, with 7 bases that match TRBD1. This CDR3 comprises 13 residues. CDR1 MGHRA and CDR2 YSYEKL come from the germline V gene. The V gene end was trimmed by 3 bases and the J gene end by 3 bases; junction bases not matched to a gene: 2. DNA of the CDR3: TGCGCCAGCAGCCACCGACAGGGCTACGAGCAGTACTTC. Its protein is CASSHRQGYEQYF.

The chain combines TRBV7-9 with TRBJ1-1; D gene ambiguous. The V end lost 6 bases, the J end lost 0 bases, and 14 bases lay between the germline ends. The CDR3 has 15 residues. Germline values: CDR1 SEHNR, CDR2 FQNEAQ (reference sequence). CDR3 bases: TGTGCCAGCAGACTCAGGACGGCGGTGAACACTGAAGCTTTCTTT. It codes for CASRLRTAVNTEAFF.

This clonotype appeared many times. This chain connects TRBV18 to TRBJ2-7; 13 bases align to TRBD2. V trimming: 3 bases; J trimming: 0 bases; junction bases outside the gene matches: 14. The CDR3 is made up of 20 amino acids. Germline CDR1 is KGHSH and CDR2 is LQKENI. The CDR3 region is CASSPYSAKGLAGVSYEQYF. CDR3 DNA sequence: TGTGCCAGCTCACCCTACAGTGCGAAAGGACTAGCGGGAGTCTCCTACGAGCAGTACTTC.

The CDR3 region is CASSQEGGAYGYTF. Written as DNA, the CDR3 is TGTGCCAGCAGCCAAGAAGGCGGGGCGTATGGCTACACCTTC. The chain carries TRBV4-2 and TRBJ1-2; TRBD1 might be the D (5 bases). Trimming pared 0 bases from V and 5 bases from J, leaving 10 bases between. The CDR3 covers 14 residues. From germline, CDR1 is LGHNA and CDR2 YNFKEQ.

This clonotype has ten or more counts. The rearrangement joins TRBV4-2 to TRBJ1-2, with D tentatively TRBD1 (5 bases). The germline gives CDR1 LGHNA, CDR2 YNFKEQ. The CDR3 sequence is 14 residues long. The germline V and J ends were trimmed by 0 bases and 2 bases, with 7 bases remaining between them. The chain's CDR3 is CASSQEDTNYGYTF. CDR3 in DNA: TGTGCCAGCAGCCAAGAGGACACCAACTATGGCTACACCTTC.

This clonotype was detected ten times or more. The CDR3 here is CASSTLGKDIQYF. CDR3 nucleotides: TGTGCCAGCAGTACCCTGGGGAAGGACATTCAGTACTTC. The J gene is TRBJ2-4, the V gene TRBV27; D remains unclear. Germline CDR1 MNHEY, CDR2 SMNVEV (reference sequence). This CDR3 contains 13 residues. The V end lost 5 bases, the J end lost 8 bases, and 13 bases lay between the germline ends.

This clonotype was observed a few times. The gene calls are TRBV2 and TRBJ2-5; D is uncertain. Germline assignment: CDR1 SNHLY and CDR2 FYNNEI. CDR3 length equals 10 residues. Trimming removed 9 bases from V and 4 bases from J, with 6 bases in between. CDR3 loop: CASGGETQYF. CDR3 coding DNA: TGTGCCAGTGGTGGAGAGACCCAGTACTTC.

This chain uses TRBV7-9 with TRBJ2-6; no definite D call. The germline V and J ends were trimmed by 6 bases and 0 bases, with 6 bases remaining between them. The germline gives CDR1 SEHNR, CDR2 FQNEAQ (reference sequence). The CDR3 sequence is 14 residues long. DNA for the CDR3: TGTGCCAGCAGTTCCTCCTCTGGGGCCAACGTCCTGACTTTC. Protein sequence: CASSSSSGANVLTF. Looking up the rest from reference TRBV7-9 and TRBJ2-6 gives the full variable domain: DTGVSQNPRHKITKRGQNVTFRCDPISEHNRLYWYRQTLGQGPEFLTYFQNEAQLEKSRLLSDRFSAERPKGSFSTLEIQRTEQGDSAMYLCASSSSSGANVLTFGAGSRLTVL.

This chain connects TRBV3-1 to TRBJ2-5, with a weak D call TRBD2 (5 bases). This CDR3 is built from 13 residues. CDR1 LGHDT and CDR2 YNNKEL come from the germline V gene (reference sequence). The V gene lost 5 bases and the J gene lost 4 bases, with 11 bases spanning the gap. CDR3 nucleotides: TGTGCCAGCAGCAATCGGGGTGGAGAGACCCAGTACTTC. Translating gives CASSNRGGETQYF.

This clonotype was seen a handful of times. This could be a read error, since a much larger clone is one nucleotide away. The rearrangement links TRBV3-1 to TRBJ2-1; tentative D call: TRBD1 (5 bases). The CDR3 totals 16 residues. The germline gives CDR1 LGHDT, CDR2 YNNKEL (reference sequence). This chain's CDR3 is CATSQDMKGHGNEQFF. The CDR3 coding sequence is TGTGCCACCAGCCAAGATATGAAGGGGCACGGCAATGAGCAGTTCTTC.

This clonotype was seen repeatedly, ten times or more. The V call is TRBV7-2, the J call TRBJ1-5; D is uncertain. Germline V CDR1 and CDR2: SGHTA, FQGNSA. This CDR3 is 16 amino acids long. The V gene lost 4 bases and the J gene lost 0 bases, with 13 bases spanning the gap. Here the CDR3 reads CASSSSGRNSNQPQHF. CDR3 in DNA: TGTGCCAGCAGCTCGTCGGGCAGAAATAGCAATCAGCCCCAGCATTTT.

This clonotype showed up just a few times. The V call is TRBV7-2, the J call TRBJ2-2; 8 bases fit TRBD2. J lost 5 bases, V lost 2 bases, and 7 bases had no gene match. Germline V lookup: CDR1 SGHTA, CDR2 FQGNSA. CDR3 length: 16 amino acids. CDR3: CASSLMREEGTGELFF. CDR3 coding DNA: TGTGCCAGCAGCTTAATGCGGGAGGAGGGGACCGGGGAGCTGTTTTTT.

This clonotype was counted ten times or more. This chain links TRBV6-1 with TRBJ1-6; D ambiguous. CDR3 length equals 15 residues. CDR1 and CDR2 (germline): MNHNS, SASEGT. Trimming removed 2 bases from V and 10 bases from J, with 15 bases in between. In nucleotides, the CDR3 is TGTGCCAGCAGTGAACCCTACTCCCCCCGCTCACCCCTCCACTTT. This encodes CASSEPYSPRSPLHF.